The 27 T cell receptor beta chains presented below share a single source sample, sequenced in a study of blood T cell repertoires in COVID-19. Profiling relied on immunoSEQ multiplex PCR, and the TCRdb table lists in-frame clones only, not all of them. This table holds about 130,000 clones, about 88% found once. Material for sequencing was PBMCs or T cells enriched from blood (not recorded which). The receptors were sampled from a woman aged 45-65 years who had recovered from COVID-19.

This rearrangement joins TRBV11-3 to TRBJ1-2; D uncertain. V was pared by 8 bases and J by 8 bases, with 21 bases between. The length of the CDR3 is 14 residues. CDR1 and CDR2 (germline): SGHNT, YENEEA. The CDR3 bases are TGTGCCAGCGGCCCGGGTCTAGAGACCGGGGGCTACACCTTC. Its translation is CASGPGLETGGYTF.

The chain uses TRBV2 and TRBJ2-7; D is possibly TRBD2 (6 bases). The CDR3 is made up of 11 amino acids. Per the germline V gene, CDR1 is SNHLY and CDR2 is FYNNEI. V was pared by 6 bases and J by 7 bases, with 10 bases between. CDR3 in DNA: TGTGCCAGCAGCCGTGCGGGGGAGCAGTACTTC. This gives the protein CASSRAGEQYF. Full variable domain (rest looked up from reference TRBV2 and TRBJ2-7): EPEVTQTPSHQVTQMGQEVILRCVPISNHLYFYWYRQILGQKVEFLVSFYNNEISEKSEIFDDQFSVERPDGSNFTLKIRSTKLEDSAMYFCASSRAGEQYFGPGTRLTVT.

This clone was observed a few times. V gene TRBV19 combines with J gene TRBJ2-2; 7 bases are shared with TRBD1. Germline CDR1 and CDR2: LNHDA and SQIVND (reference sequence). Trimming removed 5 bases from V and 1 base from J; junction bases left unmatched: 4. This CDR3 is built from 15 residues. The CDR3 protein is CASSPRTGNTGELFF. Written as DNA, the CDR3 is TGTGCCAGTAGTCCCCGGACAGGGAACACCGGGGAGCTGTTTTTT.

The chain uses TRBV9 and TRBJ2-7; 8 bases are a match to TRBD1. Unmatched junction bases numbered 4, after V lost 4 bases and J lost 4 bases. From germline, CDR1 is SGDLS and CDR2 YYNGEE. This CDR3 has 13 amino acids. CDR3 loop: CASSMTGEYEQYF. As DNA, the CDR3 is TGTGCCAGCAGCATGACAGGGGAGTACGAGCAGTACTTC.

The chain links TRBV29-1 to TRBJ2-3; 8 positions agree with TRBD1. The CDR3 is made up of 15 amino acids. Germline CDR1 is SQVTM and CDR2 is ANQGSEA. Trimming at V came to 3 bases and at J to 3 bases, leaving 8 bases not matched to a gene. CDR3 coding DNA: TGCAGCGTTGAGGTGGCGGGGACAGGTACAGATACGCAGTATTTT. Its protein is CSVEVAGTGTDTQYF.

The chain joins TRBV5-1 to TRBJ2-5, with 10 positions matching TRBD2. This CDR3 region has 16 residues. Germline V gives CDR1 SGHRS, CDR2 YFSETQ. Trimming took 1 base from V and 5 from J; bases not matched to a gene: 8. The CDR3 nucleotides read TGCGCCAGCAGCTTGCCTAGCGGGGGCATTCTGGAGACCCAGTACTTC. The encoded protein is CASSLPSGGILETQYF. The whole variable domain, remainder taken from reference TRBV5-1 and TRBJ2-5, is KAGVTQTPRYLIKTRGQQVTLSCSPISGHRSVSWYQQTPGQGLQFLFEYFSETQRNKGNFPGRFSGRQFSNSRSEMNVSTLELGDSALYLCASSLPSGGILETQYFGPGTRLLVL.

The rearrangement uses TRBV9 and TRBJ1-2; D perhaps matches TRBD1 (5 bases). Deletions cut 4 bases from V and 3 bases from J, with 13 bases between. From germline, CDR1 is SGDLS and CDR2 YYNGEE. The CDR3 spans 14 residues. The CDR3 region has the DNA TGTGCCAGCAGCCTTGAAGGGGTGCACTATGGCTACACCTTC. This encodes CASSLEGVHYGYTF.

V and J are TRBV13 and TRBJ2-7; 10 positions agree with TRBD1. This CDR3 contains 15 residues. V shed 1 base, J shed 7 bases, and the junction held 7 bases outside the gene matches. Looked up from germline, CDR1 is PRHDT and CDR2 is FYEKMQ (reference sequence). The CDR3 here is CASSLVGTGAREQYF. CDR3 nucleotides: TGTGCCAGCAGCTTAGTCGGGACAGGGGCAAGGGAGCAGTACTTC.

The gene calls are TRBV5-4 and TRBJ1-1; D is unclear. The V end was cut by 4 bases, the J end by 4 bases, with 14 bases between. This CDR3 spans 14 amino acids. CDR1 and CDR2 (germline): SGHNT, YYREEE (reference sequence). The CDR3, as DNA: TGTGCCAGCAGCCCGCCGGCTAGGAGCACTGAAGCTTTCTTT. It encodes CASSPPARSTEAFF.

The gene calls are TRBV9 and TRBJ1-2; D is perhaps TRBD1 (6 bases). The CDR3 is 15 residues long. Germline assignment: CDR1 SGDLS and CDR2 YYNGEE. Deletions cut 3 bases from V and 4 bases from J, with 16 bases between. The CDR3 protein is CASSAEQGLGYGYTF. For the CDR3, the DNA is TGTGCCAGCAGCGCTGAACAGGGTCTGGGCTATGGCTACACCTTC.

The V gene is TRBV7-8, the J gene TRBJ2-2; possible D gene TRBD2, 6 bases. Per germline, CDR1 SGHVS and CDR2 FQNEAQ. The length of the CDR3 is 16 residues. The V and J ends lost 3 bases and 0 bases respectively, with 11 bases between them. CDR3 in amino acids: CASSLRRVPNTGELFF. The CDR3 DNA reads as TGTGCCAGCAGCTTGAGGAGGGTGCCGAACACCGGGGAGCTGTTTTTT.

This chain links TRBV10-3 with TRBJ1-5; D may be TRBD1 (6 bases). Between the trimmed V and J ends, which lost 11 bases and 2 bases, there was a span of 13 bases. The V gene's germline CDR1 is ENHRY and CDR2 SYGVKD. This CDR3 comprises 13 residues. The CDR3 reads CAAQGVGNQPQHF. As DNA, the CDR3 is TGTGCCGCACAGGGAGTGGGCAATCAGCCCCAGCATTTT.

The chain recombines TRBV6-2 or TRBV6-3 with TRBJ2-7; possible D gene TRBD1, 5 bases. The CDR3 runs to 15 residues. Trimming stripped 0 bases from V and 5 bases from J, with 14 bases between. Germline V gene sequence: CDR1 MNHEY, CDR2 SVGEGT. The CDR3 DNA follows: TGTGCCAGCAGTTACTCTCAGGGAAGGGGCAACGAGCAGTACTTC. Protein product: CASSYSQGRGNEQYF.

The chain joins TRBV21-1 to TRBJ1-2. TRBV21-1 is a listed pseudogene. This CDR3 has 18 residues. The CDR3 nucleotides read TGTGCCAGCAGCACGTATACTACGAAACCTCCCGATAACTATGGCTACACCTTC. This codes for CASSTYTTKPPDNYGYTF.

The chain combines TRBV29-1 with TRBJ1-1; tentatively, D is TRBD1 (5 bases). CDR1 and CDR2 from the germline V gene are SQVTM and ANQGSEA. V shed 2 bases and J shed 3 bases, with 10 bases lying between them. The CDR3 has 13 residues. The CDR3 sequence: CSVEPDSYTEAFF. The CDR3 region has the DNA TGCAGCGTTGAACCAGACAGTTACACTGAAGCTTTCTTT.

The gene calls are TRBV5-4 and TRBJ1-2, with a weak D call TRBD1 (6 bases). CDR1 is SGHNT, CDR2 YYREEE, per germline (reference sequence). Trimming shortened V by 4 bases and J by 0 bases, and 13 bases separated the two germline ends. The CDR3 sequence is 15 residues long. CDR3 sequence (DNA): TGTGCCAGCAGCAGTAGGGACATCACTAACTATGGCTACACCTTC. Protein: CASSSRDITNYGYTF.

The V gene is TRBV7-9, the J gene TRBJ1-3; D unresolved. The ends were cut back, 4 bases at V and 0 bases at J, with 13 bases in the middle. The CDR3 sequence is 16 residues long. Looked up from germline, CDR1 is SEHNR and CDR2 is FQNEAQ (reference sequence). The CDR3 here is CASSSPDYVSGNTIYF. CDR3 nucleotide sequence: TGTGCCAGCAGCTCCCCTGACTACGTCTCTGGAAACACCATATATTTT. Based on the CDR3 plus reference TRBV7-9 and TRBJ1-3, the full variable domain is DTGVSQNPRHKITKRGQNVTFRCDPISEHNRLYWYRQTLGQGPEFLTYFQNEAQLEKSRLLSDRFSAERPKGSFSTLEIQRTEQGDSAMYLCASSSPDYVSGNTIYFGEGSWLTVV.

The chain has TRBV18 and TRBJ2-5, with 8 bases lining up with TRBD2. The ends lost 2 bases at V and 5 bases at J; junction bases unmatched: 7. The CDR3 length is 15 residues. In germline, CDR1 is KGHSH, CDR2 LQKENI. CDR3 sequence reads: CASSPRSGRGETQYF. For the CDR3, the DNA is TGTGCCAGCTCACCAAGGAGCGGGAGAGGTGAGACCCAGTACTTC.

This chain joins TRBV9 and TRBJ2-1; 8 bases map to TRBD2. V shed 0 bases and J 9 bases; nucleotides not matched to a gene: 8. Germline-derived CDR1 and CDR2 are SGDLS and YYNGEE. There are 15 residues in the CDR3. CDR3 coding DNA: TGTGCCAGCAGCGTAGGCGGGGGGCGACTTTTTGAGCAGTTCTTC. It specifies CASSVGGGRLFEQFF.

The V gene is TRBV5-1, the J gene TRBJ1-1; 7 positions match TRBD1. Germline loops: CDR1 SGHRS, CDR2 YFSETQ. The CDR3 spans 14 residues. V was pared by 4 bases and J by 5 bases, with 8 bases of the junction left unmatched. CDR3 sequence: CASSPEGGVTEAFF. CDR3 coding DNA: TGCGCCAGCAGCCCCGAAGGGGGCGTGACTGAAGCTTTCTTT.

The CDR3 spells CASSQLTGNTEAFF. The CDR3, as DNA: TGTGCCAGCAGCCAACTGACAGGGAACACTGAAGCTTTCTTT. The chain employs TRBV3-1 (or the pseudogene TRBV3-2) and TRBJ1-1, with D possibly being TRBD1 (6 bases). The V end was cut by 2 bases, the J end by 1 base, with 8 bases between. Germline V lookup: CDR1 LGHDT, CDR2 YNNKEL (reference sequence). The CDR3 covers 14 residues.

CDR3: CASSRQGLAGAHLTDTQYF. The DNA for the CDR3 is TGTGCCAGCAGCCGCCAGGGACTAGCGGGGGCCCACCTCACAGATACGCAGTATTTT. The chain employs TRBV7-9 and TRBJ2-3; 14 positions agree with TRBD2. The CDR3 runs to 19 residues. Germline CDR1 reads SEHNR; CDR2 reads FQNEAQ (reference sequence). V was clipped by 5 bases and J by 2 bases; unmatched bases: 12.

V gene TRBV4-1 combines with J gene TRBJ2-2, with TRBD1 identical over 7 bases. Germline V CDR1 and CDR2: MGHRA, YSYEKL. After removal of 1 base from V and 4 bases from J, the junction contained 9 bases not matched to a gene. This CDR3 spans 17 amino acids. The CDR3 DNA reads TGCGCCAGCAGCCAAGTAAGAACAGGGGAATTCACCGGGGAGCTGTTTTTT. Protein sequence: CASSQVRTGEFTGELFF.

V is TRBV2 and J is TRBJ1-2, with 8 bases fitting TRBD1. The V gene's germline CDR1 is SNHLY and CDR2 FYNNEI. V lost 8 bases and J lost 7; bases outside the gene matches: 9. This CDR3 region has 13 residues. CDR3 DNA sequence: TGTGCCAGCGCTCAGGGGGCTAGAGGTGGCTACACCTTC. It yields the protein CASAQGARGGYTF.

V and J are TRBV6-2 or TRBV6-3 and TRBJ1-1; no reliable D call. Germline-derived CDR1 and CDR2 are MNHEY and SVGEGT. The CDR3 has 15 amino acids. V lost 2 bases to trimming and J lost 1 base, with 11 bases between them. CDR3 nucleotides: TGTGCCAGCAGTTACGGAGCAGCGCAGAACACTGAAGCTTTCTTT. This gives the protein CASSYGAAQNTEAFF.

Here the CDR3 reads CASSPGGMYEQYF. The CDR3 nucleotides are TGTGCCAGCAGCCCCGGGGGGATGTACGAGCAGTACTTC. The chain recombines TRBV7-8 with TRBJ2-7; 7 nucleotides match TRBD2. The CDR3 spans 13 residues. Germline V gives CDR1 SGHVS, CDR2 FQNEAQ. V gave up 5 bases and J gave up 4 bases; unmatched junction bases: 5.

The rearrangement links TRBV11-3 to TRBJ1-1; D is possibly TRBD1 (5 bases). Trimming removed 6 bases from V and 2 bases from J, with 10 bases in between. The CDR3 spans 13 residues. CDR1 and CDR2 from the germline V gene are SGHNT and YENEEA. This CDR3 is CASSQGVNTEAFF. The CDR3 DNA reads TGTGCCAGCAGTCAAGGGGTTAACACTGAAGCTTTCTTT.